The subject of this entry is one TCR beta chain. Sequencing targeted TCR beta in T cells from blood (CD8+ and CD4+). V dropped 3 bases and J dropped 0 bases, with 13 bases sitting between them. From germline, CDR1 is KGHSH and CDR2 LQKENI. CDR3 size: 16 residues. These data originate in a study of CD8 T cells in Susac syndrome. Reverse transcription used about 0.45 to 1 ug RNA and random hexamers. immunoSEQ multiplex PCR amplified TCR beta CDR3 across 54 Vbeta, 13 Jbeta. TCRdb re-derived calls from the immunoSEQ multiplex PCR reads in MiXCR, one entry per CDR3 protein. The sample carries fewer than 350,000 distinct CDR3 sequences, around 89% recorded once.

The sequencing sample was made of CD8+ T cells from PBMCs. This rearrangement joins TRBV18 to TRBJ2-3; D is undetermined. The source of this sequence is a human donor with multiple sclerosis. CDR3 sequence (DNA): TGTGCCAGCTCACCCCGAGGCCCAAAGAGCACAGATACGCAGTATTTT. Its protein is CASSPRGPKSTDTQYF.